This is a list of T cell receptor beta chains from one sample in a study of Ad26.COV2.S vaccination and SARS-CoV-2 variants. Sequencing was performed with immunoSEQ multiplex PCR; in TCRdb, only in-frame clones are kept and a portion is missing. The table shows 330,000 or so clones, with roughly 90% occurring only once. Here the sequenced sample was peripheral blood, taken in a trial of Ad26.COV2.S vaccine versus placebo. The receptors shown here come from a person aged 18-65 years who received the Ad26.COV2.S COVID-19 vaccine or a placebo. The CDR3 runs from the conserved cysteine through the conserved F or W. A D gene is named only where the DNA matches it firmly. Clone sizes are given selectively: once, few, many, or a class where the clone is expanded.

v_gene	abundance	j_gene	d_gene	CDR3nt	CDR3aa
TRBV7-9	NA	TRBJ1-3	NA	TGTGCCAGCAGCCCCCTCGGGGGAGACACCATATATTTT	CASSPLGGDTIYF
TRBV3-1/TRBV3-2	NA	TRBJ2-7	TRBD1	TGTGCCAGCAGCCAAGTGGGACAGGGATCCTACGAGCAGTACTTC	CASSQVGQGSYEQYF
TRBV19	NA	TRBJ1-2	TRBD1	TGTGCCAGTAGTGTGACAGGGTGGTATGGCTACACCTTC	CASSVTGWYGYTF
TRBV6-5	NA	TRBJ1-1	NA	TGTGCCAGCAGTTACTCCAACGGGAGGAACGCTGAAGCTTTCTTT	CASSYSNGRNAEAFF
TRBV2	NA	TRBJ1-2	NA	TGTGCCAGCAGTGTGGACCCGACAGCTGGCTACACCTTC	CASSVDPTAGYTF
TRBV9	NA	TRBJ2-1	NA	TGTGCCAGCAGCGTAGGTGGCGGGCCCTACAATGAGCAGTTCTTC	CASSVGGGPYNEQFF
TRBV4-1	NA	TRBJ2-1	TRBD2	TGCGCCAGCAGCCAAGAGACTAGCGGGAGCCTTTACAATGAGCAGTTCTTC	CASSQETSGSLYNEQFF
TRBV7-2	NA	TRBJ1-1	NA	TGTGCCAGCAGCTTATACCCCAGAGCTTTCTTT	CASSLYPRAFF
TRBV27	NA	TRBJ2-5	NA	TGTGCCAGCAGTTTTCTGAGCCTCCAAGAGACCCAGTACTTC	CASSFLSLQETQYF
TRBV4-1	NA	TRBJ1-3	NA	TGCGCCAGCAGCTTAGGGGGGTTCCAAGGAAACACCATATATTTT	CASSLGGFQGNTIYF
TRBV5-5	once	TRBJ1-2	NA	TGTGCCAGCAGCAAAACCGGAGACATCGGGGTCTATGGCTACACCTTC	CASSKTGDIGVYGYTF
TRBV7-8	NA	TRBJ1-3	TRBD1	TGTGCCAGCAGAAAGGACAGGGCTGGAAACACCATATATTTT	CASRKDRAGNTIYF
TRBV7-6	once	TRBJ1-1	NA	TGTGCCAGCAGCCATACAATTGGGGGTGGATCGGACACTGAAGCTTTCTTT	CASSHTIGGGSDTEAFF
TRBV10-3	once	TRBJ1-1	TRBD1	TGTGCCATCTCACCGGGACAGGGCACAACTGAAGCTTTCTTT	CAISPGQGTTEAFF
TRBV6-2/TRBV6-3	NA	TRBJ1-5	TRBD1	TGTGCCAGCAGTTCCCAGCTGGGGACAGGGAGGGATCAGCCCCAGCATTTT	CASSSQLGTGRDQPQHF
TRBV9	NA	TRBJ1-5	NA	TGTGCCAGCAGCCGAGGTGTGGATCAGCCCCAGCATTTT	CASSRGVDQPQHF
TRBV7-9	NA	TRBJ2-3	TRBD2	TGTGCCAGCAGCTTGCACCTAGCGGAACGAGCAGATACGCAGTATTTT	CASSLHLAERADTQYF
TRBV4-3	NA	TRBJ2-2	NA	TGCGCCAGCAGCCAAGATAATCGGGGTTACACCGGGGAGCTGTTTTTT	CASSQDNRGYTGELFF
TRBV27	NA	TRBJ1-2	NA	TGTGCCAGCAGTCTAGCCCCAAGTAACTATGGCTACACCTTC	CASSLAPSNYGYTF
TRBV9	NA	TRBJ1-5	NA	TGTGCCAGCAGCCCCGAAGGTACTCTGAATCAGCCCCAGCATTTT	CASSPEGTLNQPQHF
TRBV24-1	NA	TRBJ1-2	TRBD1	TGTGCCACCCCCTTAGGGGGCCGGGACTATGGCTACACCTTC	CATPLGGRDYGYTF
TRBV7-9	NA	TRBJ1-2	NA	TGTGCCAGCAGCCAGGACACCAACTATGGCTACACCTTC	CASSQDTNYGYTF
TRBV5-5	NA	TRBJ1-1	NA	TGTGCCAGCAGCTTGAGGCTGTTGTGGCAGAGTTACACTGAAGCTTTCTTT	CASSLRLLWQSYTEAFF
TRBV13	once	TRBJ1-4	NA	TGTGCCAGCAGCCTCCGAGAGGTTAATGAAAAACTGTTTTTT	CASSLREVNEKLFF
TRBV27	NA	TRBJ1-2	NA	TGTGCCAGCAGTTCCGCCGGGACACCTTTTCTTTATGGCTACACCTTC	CASSSAGTPFLYGYTF
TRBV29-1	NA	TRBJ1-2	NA	TGCAGCGCGGGCGGAAGGGGATCGTATGGCTACACCTTC	CSAGGRGSYGYTF
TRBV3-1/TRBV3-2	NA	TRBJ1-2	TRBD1	TGTGCCAGCAGCCAAGATAAGTTTGGGACAGGGGCCTATGGCTACACCTTC	CASSQDKFGTGAYGYTF
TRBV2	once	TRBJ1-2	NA	TGTGCCATCGAGGGCGTAGAGGGCTACACCTTC	CAIEGVEGYTF
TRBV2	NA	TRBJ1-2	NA	TGTGCCAGCAGTGAACCAAGGGAGGGCGGCTATGGCTACACCTTC	CASSEPREGGYGYTF
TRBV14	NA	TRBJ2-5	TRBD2	TGTGCCAGCAGCCAGACTAGGACTAGCGGGAATTTCCGGCTGTGGTACCAAGAGACCCAGTACTTC	CASSQTRTSGNFRLWYQETQYF
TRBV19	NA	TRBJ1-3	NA	TGTGCCAGTAGTCCTGGGATCTCTGGAAACACCATATATTTT	CASSPGISGNTIYF
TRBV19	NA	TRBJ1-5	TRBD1	TGTGCCAGTAGTATACGGGAGGGGGCGAGCAATCAGCCCCAGCATTTT	CASSIREGASNQPQHF
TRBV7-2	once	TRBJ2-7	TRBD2	TGTGCCAGCAGTAGGGGACTAGGCTCCTACGAGCAGTACTTC	CASSRGLGSYEQYF
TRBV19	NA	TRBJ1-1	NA	TGTGCCAGTAGTATAGAGATCTTCAACACTGAAGCTTTCTTT	CASSIEIFNTEAFF
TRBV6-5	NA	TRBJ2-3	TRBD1	TGTGCCAGCACCGAGGACAGGGCTAGAGATACGCAGTATTTT	CASTEDRARDTQYF
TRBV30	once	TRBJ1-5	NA	TGTGCCTGGAACCAGAAGGTCAATCAGCCCCAGCATTTT	CAWNQKVNQPQHF
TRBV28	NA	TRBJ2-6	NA	TGTGCCAGCAGTTTACTTTCATTCGGCTCTGGGGCCAACGTCCTGACTTTC	CASSLLSFGSGANVLTF
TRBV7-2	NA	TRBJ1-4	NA	TGTGCCAGCAGCTTACAAGGTCCTGTAAATGAAAAACTGTTTTTT	CASSLQGPVNEKLFF
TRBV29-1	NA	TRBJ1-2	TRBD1	TGCAGCGTGCCGGGACAGGGTTATACCGGCGGCTACACCTTC	CSVPGQGYTGGYTF
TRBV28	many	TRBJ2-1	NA	TGTGCCAGCAGTTTTGCAGGGGTTTACAATGAGCAGTTCTTC	CASSFAGVYNEQFF
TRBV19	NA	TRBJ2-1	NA	TGTGCCAGTAGTATGGCCAGCCCTTACAATGAGCAGTTCTTC	CASSMASPYNEQFF
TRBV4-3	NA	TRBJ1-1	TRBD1	TGCGCCAGCAGCCACGACAGGGTCGGGCGGAACACTGAAGCTTTCTTT	CASSHDRVGRNTEAFF
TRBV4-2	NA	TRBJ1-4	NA	TGTGCCAGCAGCCGACGTTATCCAACTAATGAAAAACTGTTTTTT	CASSRRYPTNEKLFF
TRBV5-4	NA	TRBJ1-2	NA	TGTGCCAGCAGCCAGACCAACAGGGATGGCTACACCTTC	CASSQTNRDGYTF
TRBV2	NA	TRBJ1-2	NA	TGTGCCAGCAGTGAATTGGCAGCGTCTAGGGGCTACACCTTC	CASSELAASRGYTF
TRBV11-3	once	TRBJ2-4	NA	TGTGCCAGCAGCGGAGGGGCTGGTAACATTCAGTACTTC	CASSGGAGNIQYF
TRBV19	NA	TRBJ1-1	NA	TGTGCCAGTAGAGGACGGACCTCTGAGGGGAACACTGAAGCTTTCTTT	CASRGRTSEGNTEAFF
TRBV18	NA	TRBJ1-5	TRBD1	TGTGCCAGCTCACCAAACCAGGGGGTATATCAGCCCCAGCATTTT	CASSPNQGVYQPQHF
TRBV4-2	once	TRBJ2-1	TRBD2	TGTGCCAGCAGCCCTAGCGGGCGGGGCTACAATGAGCAGTTCTTC	CASSPSGRGYNEQFF
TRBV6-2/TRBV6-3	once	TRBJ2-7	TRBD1	TGTGCCAGCAGCCTGGGGCAGGGGGCGCGGGAGCAGTACTTC	CASSLGQGAREQYF
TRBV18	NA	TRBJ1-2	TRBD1	TGTGCCAGCTCAGAGGACAGGTCTTATGGCTACACCTTC	CASSEDRSYGYTF
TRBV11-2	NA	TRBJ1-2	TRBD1	TGTGCCAGCAGCTTCACTGGGACAGGGGGCGCGATCTATGGCTACACCTTC	CASSFTGTGGAIYGYTF
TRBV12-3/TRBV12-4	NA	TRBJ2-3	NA	TGTGCCAGCAGCCTTGCCGGCGCAGATACGCAGTATTTT	CASSLAGADTQYF
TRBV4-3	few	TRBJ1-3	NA	TGCGCCAGCAGCCAAGCAACCGGAAACACCATATATTTT	CASSQATGNTIYF
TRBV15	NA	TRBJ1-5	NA	TGTGCCACCAGCCGAGCTGGGCAGCCCCAGCATTTT	CATSRAGQPQHF